This TCR beta chain is from a study of blood T cell repertoires in COVID-19. Study-wide context: The United States, Italy and Spain supplied acute and convalescent COVID-19 samples. Nucleic acid was either cDNA or gDNA, and it came from T cells, B-cell-depleted T cells, or PBMCs.

The CDR3 consists of 14 residues. CDR1 SGHTA and CDR2 FQGNSA come from the germline V gene. V lost 4 bases and J lost 7, with 14 bases in between. In this sample, this clone turned up once. Per the original methods: Reference gene primer amplification yielded estimated nucleated cell counts. The method was immunoSEQ multiplex PCR; TCRdb's version includes in-frame clones alone and lacks a portion of them. V and J calls and clone size are given by that table; D and trimming were obtained from the DNA. This table holds roughly 280,000 clones, around 83% found once. This TCR was recovered from a man aged 18 to 30 with active or convalescent COVID-19. Material for sequencing was peripheral blood. The rearrangement links TRBV7-2 to TRBJ1-5; D is ambiguous. CDR3 coding DNA: TGTGCCAGCAGCTGGAGGCCCTCCGGGCAGCCCCAGCATTTT. This codes for CASSWRPSGQPQHF.